Listed below are T cell receptor beta chains from one sample, sequenced in a study of immune cell composition in non-small cell lung cancer. Sequencing used immunoSEQ multiplex PCR; TCRdb keeps in-frame clones, though not all of them. The sample holds roughly 2,200 clones; 55% to 80% are singletons and the top ten take 13%. The sample consisted of lung tumor tissue. All receptors derive from a human donor with non-small cell lung cancer. Both conserved end residues are trimmed from each CDR3.

TRBV4-1,TRBJ1-6,ASSQDIGGSPLH
TRBV7-9,TRBJ2-2,ASSPSRLAGDVGELF
TRBV5-6,TRBJ1-1,ASSLSRDRVLGTEAF
TRBV6-5,TRBJ2-2,ASSYGSSGDTGELF
TRBV2,TRBJ2-3,ASSGENTDTQY
TRBV30,TRBJ1-2,AWSYGTGNYGYT
TRBV7-3,TRBJ1-1,ASSSRRGRTEAF
TRBV5-1,TRBJ1-1,ASSLPASGEAF
TRBV27,TRBJ1-1,ASSYRSSGGEAF
TRBV6-1,TRBJ1-6,ASSEIAGDNSPLH
TRBV7-6,TRBJ1-5,ASSLDEGAGQPQH
TRBV19,TRBJ2-7,ASSDAGQVSRDEQY
TRBV7-2,TRBJ1-2,ASSFGTGGYGYT
TRBV30,TRBJ1-2,AWSPSPGVSGYT
TRBV5-1,TRBJ1-5,ASSFEGDQPQH
TRBV2,TRBJ1-2,ASSSKGAADGYT
TRBV7-2,TRBJ2-7,ASSQTSGGPYEQY
TRBV27,TRBJ2-1,ASSLGQVNRGEQF
TRBV12-5,TRBJ2-3,ASGLVADGTSSTDTQY
TRBV4-2,TRBJ2-7,ASSQDRRGGTYEQY
TRBV19,TRBJ2-4,ASSIEGTVTGQGAKNIQY
TRBV4-1,TRBJ2-1,ASSLAGGRNEQF
TRBV30,TRBJ2-2,AWSDAGLATGELF
TRBV7-9,TRBJ2-3,ASSQNSGGGDTQY
TRBV10-2,TRBJ1-2,ASSESGRWDGYT
TRBV10-1,TRBJ2-1,ASSDNRGSGGNEQF
TRBV19,TRBJ1-2,ASKQRGYT
TRBV5-1,TRBJ1-5,ASSEGTGHQPQH
TRBV7-9,TRBJ1-1,ASSLRGGQGGNTEAF
TRBV5-4,TRBJ1-1,ASSPRQGPNTEAF
TRBV5-6,TRBJ1-6,ASSFRESPLH
TRBV5-6,TRBJ2-1,ASSLSDNEQF
TRBV6-5,TRBJ1-2,ASSLQGGRYGYT
TRBV4-2,TRBJ1-4,ASSQVTGDNEKLF
TRBV11-2,TRBJ2-5,ASSNGPGQGEETQY
TRBV18,TRBJ2-5,ASSPVLASGRRETQY
TRBV19,TRBJ2-5,ASSMGLAVGETQY
TRBV27,TRBJ1-1,ASSSIGGTEAF
TRBV10-1,TRBJ2-7,ASCSRISYEQY
TRBV5-5,TRBJ1-2,ASGLSGLYGYT
TRBV7-3,-,ASSQDFNDYEQY
TRBV7-2,TRBJ2-7,ASSLIIAGARYEQY
TRBV5-4,TRBJ2-1,ASGVTGGRDEQF
TRBV21-1,TRBJ2-7,ASSRDIYYEQY
TRBV18,TRBJ2-1,ASSTGLAASYNEQF